Detailed here is one T cell receptor (beta chain). The V gene's germline CDR1 is GTSNPN and CDR2 SVGIG (reference sequence). The CDR3 is 14 residues long. Trimming left V 5 bases short and J 5 bases short, with 15 bases between. Some clones are missing from TCRdb's copy, which holds only in-frame ones; the method was immunoSEQ multiplex PCR. The repertoire consists of tens of thousands of clones, with more than 75% occurring once and the leading ten covering more than 4.5%. This sample was included in a study of technical replicates of blood from several donors. The sequencing input was PBMCs. The V and J genes are TRBV30 and TRBJ2-2; D is perhaps TRBD1 (5 bases). The source is a human donor in good health. Some clones in this sample may be carry-over from other donors' samples. CDR3 region: CAWARRAGTGELFF. CDR3 nucleotide sequence: TGTGCCTGGGCGCGCAGGGCTGGAACCGGGGAGCTGTTTTTT.